The present entry profiles one T cell receptor beta chain with its context. This entry is derived from a study of T cell changes during pregnancy in multiple sclerosis. Assay: immunoSEQ multiplex PCR; the TCRdb copy retains only in-frame clones and omits some. The table shows about 61,000 clones, with more than 80% occurring only once. The CDR3 totals 16 residues. The trim removed 4 bases at V and 7 bases at J, leaving 12 bases unmatched. Per germline, CDR1 SGHRS and CDR2 YFSETQ. This TCR was sampled from a female donor in good health, enrolled as a control in a pregnancy study. This chain uses TRBV5-1 with TRBJ2-1; 9 nucleotides align to TRBD2. The source material was peripheral blood, sampled in the first trimester of pregnancy. This CDR3 reads CASSPQSGGRWNEQFF. The CDR3, as DNA: TGCGCCAGCAGCCCCCAGAGCGGGGGGCGATGGAATGAGCAGTTCTTC.